Below are 4 T cell receptor beta chains sequenced from a single sample in a study of cytomegalovirus exposure and HLA in healthy donors (dated by TCRdb to the late 2010s). The method was the immunoSEQ multiplex PCR assay. For the multiplex PCR, a mixture combining 60 forward primers for TCR Vbeta segments and 13 reverse primers for TCR Jbeta segments was used. This is the immuneACCESS table as TCRdb keeps it, with only in-frame sequences that have V and J called. A part of the clones is gone; compared with another copy, unresolved V genes explain less than half, and the rest is unexplained. This sample comprises about 130,000 clones, roughly 70% of them detected only once. Roughly 4% of the sample comes from the top ten. The sample taken for sequencing was PBMCs. These receptors originate from a man aged 18-30 years in good health and CMV-seropositive.

This clone was seen just once. The chain uses TRBV19 and TRBJ2-7; 12 bases fit TRBD2. Per germline, CDR1 LNHDA and CDR2 SQIVND (reference sequence). This CDR3 contains 16 residues. The ends lost 5 bases at V and 7 bases at J; junction bases unmatched: 12. The CDR3 region has the DNA TGTGCCAGTAGTCCCCAACCGGGACTAGCGGGCGGTGAGCAGTACTTC. Residues: CASSPQPGLAGGEQYF.

This clone was picked up a small number of times. This chain connects TRBV27 to TRBJ2-5; D is possibly TRBD2 (6 bases). The CDR3 loop spans 13 amino acids. CDR1 is MNHEY and CDR2 is SMNVEV in the germline V gene (reference sequence). The germline V and J ends were trimmed by 2 bases and 4 bases, with 8 bases remaining between them. The CDR3 DNA reads TGTGCCAGCAGTTTAGTTAGCGGAGAGACCCAGTACTTC. It encodes CASSLVSGETQYF.

To note about this clone: Other DNA variants within this sample encode the same CDR3. The chain is built from TRBV28 and TRBJ2-7; TRBD2 agrees at 7 bases. Losses at the gene ends were 5 bases for V and 3 bases for J; bases not matched to a gene: 7. The CDR3 has 14 amino acids. Germline-derived CDR1 and CDR2 are MDHEN and SYDVKM. The CDR3, as DNA: TGTGCCAGCAGTCCCCCGGGACTAAACTACGAGCAGTACTTC. It yields the protein CASSPPGLNYEQYF.

The chain couples TRBV29-1 to TRBJ2-7; 10 bases are shared with TRBD1. Germline V gives CDR1 SQVTM, CDR2 ANQGSEA. The CDR3 covers 16 residues. The junction had 12 bases not matched to a gene; V was cut back by 1 base and J by 6 bases. CDR3: CSVEVATGGAPGEQYF. As DNA, the CDR3 is TGCAGCGTTGAAGTAGCGACAGGGGGCGCCCCCGGCGAGCAGTACTTC.